This T cell receptor (beta chain) stems from a study of OX40 agonist ivuxolimab in advanced cancers. Study results and caveats: Dosing at 0.1 to 3.0 mg/kg was accompanied by clonal expansion of CD4+ and CD8+ blood T cells by week 6. Patients who responded partially at 0.1-3.0 mg/kg showed clonal expansion ranking among the lowest. The expanded peripheral T cells' antigen specificity was not determined.

A remark on this clone: Its specificity is unknown.

Produced via immunoSEQ multiplex PCR; TCRdb's table is partial and in-frame only. Here the sample spans 17,000 or so clones, nearly 75% being singletons. The CDR3 spans 16 residues. Germline values: CDR1 SGHTA, CDR2 FQGNSA. V lost 5 bases to trimming and J lost 0 bases, with 17 bases between them. The source is an adult with an advanced solid tumor such as melanoma, head and neck, liver or kidney cancer. The specimen was CD4+ or CD8+ T cells sorted from blood, collected in a trial of the OX40 agonist ivuxolimab. J is TRBJ2-7 and V is TRBV7-2, with unresolved D. CDR3 protein: CASSPLGRKGSYEQYF. The CDR3 DNA follows: TGTGCCAGCAGCCCCCTCGGCAGGAAAGGCTCCTACGAGCAGTACTTC.